The 25 T cell receptor beta chains presented below share a single source sample, sequenced in a study of OX40 agonist ivuxolimab in advanced cancers. Using immunoSEQ multiplex PCR, the repertoire was profiled, and TCRdb retains in-frame clones only, with some absent. The sample has tens of thousands of clones, around 87% seen once; the top ten hold approximately 1.3%. The sample consisted of CD4+ or CD8+ T cells sorted from blood, taken in a trial of the OX40 agonist ivuxolimab. The receptors were gathered from an adult with an advanced solid tumor such as melanoma, head and neck, liver or kidney cancer.

This chain uses TRBV5-8 with TRBJ2-6; a weak D match, TRBD2 (5 bases). Per germline, CDR1 SGHTS and CDR2 YDEGEE. CDR3 size: 14 residues. V lost 7 bases and J 2 bases, leaving 10 bases between the germline ends. The chain's CDR3 is CASGRRAGANVLTF. The CDR3 DNA follows: TGTGCCAGCGGGCGGCGGGCTGGGGCCAACGTCCTGACTTTC.

There are a few counts of this clone. The chain joins TRBV9 to TRBJ1-1; 12 bases fit TRBD1. V was clipped by 3 bases and J by 7 bases; unmatched bases: 7. The V gene's germline CDR1 is SGDLS and CDR2 YYNGEE. This CDR3 has 15 residues. CDR3 loop: CASSAGGQGAGEAFF. DNA of the CDR3: TGTGCCAGCAGCGCCGGGGGACAGGGGGCGGGTGAAGCTTTCTTT.

The rearrangement links TRBV2 to TRBJ2-3, with D unresolved. The V end was cut by 6 bases, the J end by 0 bases, with 10 bases between. The germline gives CDR1 SNHLY, CDR2 FYNNEI. CDR3 length: 14 amino acids. CDR3 sequence (DNA): TGTGCCAGCAGCCCATCTTATAGCACAGATACGCAGTATTTT. Residues: CASSPSYSTDTQYF.

The chain is built from TRBV19 and TRBJ2-4; no definite D call. V was clipped by 3 bases and J by 7 bases, with 19 bases between them. This CDR3 contains 16 residues. CDR1 and CDR2 (germline): LNHDA, SQIVND (reference sequence). The chain's CDR3 is CASSIIGYRNGNIQYF. The CDR3 DNA reads TGTGCCAGTAGTATTATAGGGTACCGTAATGGGAACATTCAGTACTTC. Together with reference TRBV19 and TRBJ2-4, the CDR3 gives the full variable domain: DGGITQSPKYLFRKEGQNVTLSCEQNLNHDAMYWYRQDPGQGLRLIYYSQIVNDFQKGDIAEGYSVSREKKESFPLTVTSAQKNPTAFYLCASSIIGYRNGNIQYFGAGTRLSVL.

This rearrangement joins TRBV10-3 to TRBJ1-1; the match to TRBD1 covers 9 bases. After removal of 4 bases from V and 4 bases from J, the junction contained 4 bases not matched to a gene. Germline CDR1 and CDR2: ENHRY and SYGVKD. The CDR3 has 14 residues. This CDR3 is CAISGGQGSTEAFF. CDR3 nucleotides: TGTGCCATCAGTGGGGGACAGGGTAGCACTGAAGCTTTCTTT.

The J gene is TRBJ1-1, the V gene TRBV11-2, with 9 positions matching TRBD1. V was pared by 5 bases and J by 6 bases, with 10 bases of the junction left unmatched. The length of the CDR3 is 15 residues. The germline V gene encodes CDR1 SGHAT and CDR2 FQNNGV. This CDR3 is CASSPYRGRGSEAFF. As DNA, the CDR3 is TGTGCCAGCAGCCCATACAGGGGGCGAGGGTCTGAAGCTTTCTTT.

This clone appeared once. This rearrangement joins TRBV7-6 to TRBJ2-5, with TRBD2 as a possible D gene (5 bases). Trimming took off 1 base at V and 1 base at J, with 10 bases between the two ends. Per germline, CDR1 SGHVS and CDR2 FNYEAQ. This CDR3 has 15 amino acids. The CDR3 region is CASSLEERVQETQYF. The DNA of the CDR3 is TGTGCCAGCAGCTTAGAGGAGAGGGTCCAAGAGACCCAGTACTTC.

The chain is built from TRBV19 and TRBJ2-1; 14 bases fit TRBD2. Losses at the gene ends were 0 bases for V and 2 bases for J; bases not matched to a gene: 3. Germline V gene sequence: CDR1 LNHDA, CDR2 SQIVND (reference sequence). The CDR3 length is 18 residues. The CDR3 DNA is TGTGCCAGTAGTATAGATGGGGGACTAGCGGGAGCCTACAATGAGCAGTTCTTC. Protein sequence: CASSIDGGLAGAYNEQFF.

The chain employs TRBV5-1 and TRBJ2-5; no clear D. Per the germline V gene, CDR1 is SGHRS and CDR2 is YFSETQ. Trimming removed 0 bases at V and 5 bases at J, with 2 bases between. This CDR3 is built from 11 residues. This CDR3 reads CASSLAETQYF. DNA of the CDR3: TGCGCCAGCAGCTTGGCCGAGACCCAGTACTTC. The complete variable domain, with remaining parts taken from reference TRBV5-1 and TRBJ2-5, reads KAGVTQTPRYLIKTRGQQVTLSCSPISGHRSVSWYQQTPGQGLQFLFEYFSETQRNKGNFPGRFSGRQFSNSRSEMNVSTLELGDSALYLCASSLAETQYFGPGTRLLVL.

In the case of this clone: Other DNA sequences in this sample translate to the same CDR3. The chain recombines TRBV28 with TRBJ2-7; D not resolved. The V end lost 2 bases, the J end lost 4 bases, and 3 bases lay between the germline ends. The CDR3 is 11 residues long. The germline V gene has CDR1 MDHEN and CDR2 SYDVKM. CDR3 sequence (DNA): TGTGCCAGCAGTTTAGGGTACGAGCAGTACTTC. Its translation is CASSLGYEQYF.

This sequence joins TRBV6-6 and TRBJ1-1; D unclear. The germline V gene encodes CDR1 MNHNY and CDR2 SVGAGI (reference sequence). This CDR3 has 11 residues. Trimming stripped 6 bases from V and 0 bases from J, with 2 bases between. CDR3 nucleotides: TGTGCCAGCAGGATGAACACTGAAGCTTTCTTT. This codes for CASRMNTEAFF.

The chain carries TRBV6-5 and TRBJ1-2; 10 nucleotides align to TRBD1. The junction had 7 bases not matched to a gene; V was cut back by 5 bases and J by 4 bases. In germline, CDR1 is MNHEY, CDR2 SVGAGI. The CDR3 contains 15 residues. CDR3: CASSLSDRGGYGYTF. CDR3 in DNA: TGTGCCAGCAGTCTCTCGGACAGGGGGGGCTATGGCTACACCTTC.

The chain uses TRBV29-1 and TRBJ2-7; the match to TRBD1 covers 7 bases. The junction had 9 bases not matched to a gene; V was cut back by 7 bases and J by 0 bases. CDR3 length equals 14 residues. CDR1 SQVTM and CDR2 ANQGSEA come from the germline V gene. The CDR3 sequence is CSATGTVSSYEQYF. Here the CDR3 DNA reads TGCAGCGCGACCGGGACAGTGAGCTCCTACGAGCAGTACTTC.

This chain joins TRBV19 and TRBJ1-1; no firm D call. Germline V gene lookup returns CDR1 LNHDA and CDR2 SQIVND (reference sequence). Trimming pared 3 bases from V and 3 bases from J, leaving 11 bases between. The CDR3 spans 14 residues. The CDR3 DNA follows: TGTGCCAGTAGTATTATGAAGGCGGACACTGAAGCTTTCTTT. It translates to CASSIMKADTEAFF.

This clone has more than one count but fewer than ten. CDR3 coding DNA: TGTGCCAGCAGTTACCTTCTGGGAAACGATGGCTACACCTTC. Translated, it gives CASSYLLGNDGYTF. The J gene is TRBJ1-2, the V gene TRBV6-6, with no clear D. Per germline, CDR1 MNHNY and CDR2 SVGAGI (reference sequence). CDR3 length: 14 amino acids. V was shortened by 2 bases and J by 6 bases, with 13 bases between the two germline ends.

J is TRBJ2-1 and V is TRBV9; D is undetermined. Germline CDR1 SGDLS, CDR2 YYNGEE. Trimming cost V 0 bases and J 9 bases, with 4 bases left between them. CDR3 length: 11 residues. CDR3 in DNA: TGTGCCAGCAGCGTAGAAAGTGAGCAGTTCTTC. This translates into CASSVESEQFF.

This clone was recorded a few times. The J gene is TRBJ1-2, the V gene TRBV28, with 9 bases fitting TRBD1. The V segment lost 5 bases and the J segment 5 bases; nucleotides outside the gene matches: 3. The germline gives CDR1 MDHEN, CDR2 SYDVKM. This CDR3 comprises 13 residues. CDR3 residues: CASSRTGVYGYTF. The DNA for the CDR3 is TGTGCCAGCAGTCGGACAGGGGTTTATGGCTACACCTTC.

The chain uses TRBV9 and TRBJ1-1, with 9 bases that match TRBD1. Germline CDR1 reads SGDLS; CDR2 reads YYNGEE. The CDR3 spans 15 residues. V lost 1 base and J lost 4; bases outside the gene matches: 5. The DNA for the CDR3 is TGTGCCAGCAGCGTAACCGGGACAGGGAGCACTGAAGCTTTCTTT. Protein product: CASSVTGTGSTEAFF.

V gene TRBV5-4 combines with J gene TRBJ1-2; 9 positions match TRBD1. After removal of 4 bases from V and 2 bases from J, the junction contained 6 bases not matched to a gene. Per germline, CDR1 SGHNT and CDR2 YYREEE (reference sequence). This CDR3 has 15 amino acids. In nucleotides, the CDR3 is TGTGCCAGCAGCCAAATGGGACAGGGCAACTATGGCTACACCTTC. It codes for CASSQMGQGNYGYTF. The full variable domain, its missing parts supplied by reference TRBV5-4 and TRBJ1-2, is ETGVTQSPTHLIKTRGQQVTLRCSSQSGHNTVSWYQQALGQGPQFIFQYYREEENGRGNFPPRFSGLQFPNYSSELNVNALELDDSALYLCASSQMGQGNYGYTFGSGTRLTVV.

The chain links TRBV23-1 to TRBJ2-3, with D hard to call. TRBV23-1 is designated an ORF whose function remains uncertain. V was trimmed by 1 base and J by 2 bases, leaving 19 bases between them. The CDR3 consists of 18 residues. The DNA of the CDR3 is TGCGCCAGCAGTCAATGTGTCAAAGGCCCCTTTTACACAGATACGCAGTATTTT. Protein product: CASSQCVKGPFYTDTQYF.

The chain's CDR3 is CASNLRLAGGGEQFF. The CDR3 nucleotides read TGTGCCAGCAACCTTAGGCTAGCGGGAGGAGGTGAGCAGTTCTTC. This chain uses TRBV5-4 with TRBJ2-1; 11 positions match TRBD2. Unmatched junction bases numbered 11, after V lost 6 bases and J lost 9 bases. There are 15 residues in the CDR3. CDR1 and CDR2 from the germline V gene are SGHNT and YYREEE (reference sequence).

V is TRBV5-1 and J is TRBJ2-5; 7 bases map to TRBD1. Germline V gene sequence: CDR1 SGHRS, CDR2 YFSETQ. The CDR3 length is 14 residues. The V segment lost 4 bases and the J segment 4 bases; nucleotides outside the gene matches: 7. The CDR3 DNA reads as TGCGCCAGCAGCCCGGGGACAGTTATAGAGACCCAGTACTTC. This codes for CASSPGTVIETQYF. The full variable domain, in which reference TRBV5-1 and TRBJ2-5 provide the parts outside the CDR3, is KAGVTQTPRYLIKTRGQQVTLSCSPISGHRSVSWYQQTPGQGLQFLFEYFSETQRNKGNFPGRFSGRQFSNSRSEMNVSTLELGDSALYLCASSPGTVIETQYFGPGTRLLVL.

In this sample, this clone turned up a few times. The chain employs TRBV27 and TRBJ1-1; tentative D call: TRBD1 (5 bases). Between the trimmed V and J ends, which lost 5 bases and 1 base, there was a span of 14 bases. The CDR3 is 15 amino acids. The V gene's germline CDR1 is MNHEY and CDR2 SMNVEV (reference sequence). Here the CDR3 DNA reads TGTGCCAGCAGTATCCGCAGGGATTCGAACACTGAAGCTTTCTTT. It yields the protein CASSIRRDSNTEAFF.

CDR3 region: CASSYKTSTYGYTF. The CDR3 DNA is TGTGCCAGCAGTTATAAAACAAGTACCTATGGCTACACCTTC. The rearrangement uses TRBV6-6 and TRBJ1-2; D is uncertain. The CDR3 has 14 residues. Trimming removed 3 bases at V and 4 bases at J, with 12 bases between. Germline-derived CDR1 and CDR2 are MNHNY and SVGAGI (reference sequence).

This chain connects TRBV14 to TRBJ2-2; TRBD2 matches 8 bases. Germline-derived CDR1 and CDR2 are SGHDN and FVKESK. The trim removed 4 bases at V and 2 bases at J, leaving 6 bases unmatched. This CDR3 spans 16 amino acids. CDR3 residues: CASSPTSGGNTGELFF. The CDR3 coding sequence is TGTGCCAGCAGCCCAACTAGCGGAGGAAACACCGGGGAGCTGTTTTTT.